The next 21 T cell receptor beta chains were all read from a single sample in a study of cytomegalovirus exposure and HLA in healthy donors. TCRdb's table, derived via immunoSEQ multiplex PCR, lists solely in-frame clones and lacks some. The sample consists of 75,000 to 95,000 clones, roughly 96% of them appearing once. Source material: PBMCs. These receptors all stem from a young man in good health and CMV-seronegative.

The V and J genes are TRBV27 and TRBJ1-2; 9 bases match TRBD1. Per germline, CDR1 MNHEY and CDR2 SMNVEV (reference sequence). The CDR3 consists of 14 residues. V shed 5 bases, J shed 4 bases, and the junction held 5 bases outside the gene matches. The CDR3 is CASSLQGASYGYTF. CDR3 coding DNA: TGTGCCAGCAGTCTACAGGGGGCTAGCTATGGCTACACCTTC.

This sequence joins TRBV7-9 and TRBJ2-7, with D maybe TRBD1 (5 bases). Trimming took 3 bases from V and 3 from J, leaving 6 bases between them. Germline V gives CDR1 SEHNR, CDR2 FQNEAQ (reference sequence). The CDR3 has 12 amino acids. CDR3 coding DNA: TGTGCCAGCAGCTTCCAGGGCTACGAGCAGTACTTC. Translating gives CASSFQGYEQYF.

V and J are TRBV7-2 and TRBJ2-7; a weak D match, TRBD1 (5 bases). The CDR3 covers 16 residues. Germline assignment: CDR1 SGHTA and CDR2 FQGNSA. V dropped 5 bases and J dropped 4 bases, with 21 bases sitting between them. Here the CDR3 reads CASSPRQRLSPYEQYF. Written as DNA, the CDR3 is TGTGCCAGCAGCCCCCGACAGAGACTGTCCCCTTACGAGCAGTACTTC.

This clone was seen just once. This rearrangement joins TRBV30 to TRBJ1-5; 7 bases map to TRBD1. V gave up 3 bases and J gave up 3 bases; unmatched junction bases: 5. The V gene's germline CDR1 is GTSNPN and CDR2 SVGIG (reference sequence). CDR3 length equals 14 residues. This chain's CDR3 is CAWSSGQNNQPQHF. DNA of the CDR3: TGTGCCTGGAGCTCGGGACAGAACAATCAGCCCCAGCATTTT. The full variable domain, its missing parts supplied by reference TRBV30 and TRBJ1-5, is SQTIHQWPATLVQPVGSPLSLECTVEGTSNPNLYWYRQAAGRGLQLLFYSVGIGQISSEVPQNLSASRPQDRQFILSSKKLLLSDSGFYLCAWSSGQNNQPQHFGDGTRLSIL.

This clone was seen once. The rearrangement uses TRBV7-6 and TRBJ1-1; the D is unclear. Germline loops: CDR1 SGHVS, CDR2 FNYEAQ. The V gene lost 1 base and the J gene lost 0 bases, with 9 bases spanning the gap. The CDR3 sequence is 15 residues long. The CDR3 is CASSLGGPMNTEAFF. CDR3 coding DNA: TGTGCCAGCAGCTTAGGCGGGCCCATGAACACTGAAGCTTTCTTT.

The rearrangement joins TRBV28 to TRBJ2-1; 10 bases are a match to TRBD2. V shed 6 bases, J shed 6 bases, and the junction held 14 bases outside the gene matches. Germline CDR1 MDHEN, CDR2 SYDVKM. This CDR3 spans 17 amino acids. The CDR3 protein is CASSPGIPAGGTNEQFF. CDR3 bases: TGTGCCAGCAGCCCCGGGATCCCAGCGGGAGGGACCAATGAGCAGTTCTTC.

CDR3 nucleotide sequence: TGTGCCAGCAGTGACTCCCCGACAGGGGGCGCAGATACGCAGTATTTT. It is translated as CASSDSPTGGADTQYF. V and J are TRBV6-4 and TRBJ2-3; TRBD1 matches 10 bases. The CDR3 sequence is 16 residues long. V lost 0 bases to trimming and J lost 4 bases; unmatched junction nucleotides: 4. Germline V CDR1 and CDR2: MRHNA, SNTAGT.

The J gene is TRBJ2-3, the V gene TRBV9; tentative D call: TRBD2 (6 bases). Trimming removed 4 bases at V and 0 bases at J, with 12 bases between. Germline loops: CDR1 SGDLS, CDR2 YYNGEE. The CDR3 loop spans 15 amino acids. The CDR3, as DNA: TGTGCCAGCAGCCCGACTAGGGCTAGCACAGATACGCAGTATTTT. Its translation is CASSPTRASTDTQYF.

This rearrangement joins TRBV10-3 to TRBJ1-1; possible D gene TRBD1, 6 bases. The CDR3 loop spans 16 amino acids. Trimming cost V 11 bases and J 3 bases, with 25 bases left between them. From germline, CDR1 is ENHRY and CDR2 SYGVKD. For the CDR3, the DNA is TGTGCCGGCGGTGGGGGCCACCGTACGAATGACACTGAAGCTTTCTTT. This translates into CAGGGGHRTNDTEAFF.

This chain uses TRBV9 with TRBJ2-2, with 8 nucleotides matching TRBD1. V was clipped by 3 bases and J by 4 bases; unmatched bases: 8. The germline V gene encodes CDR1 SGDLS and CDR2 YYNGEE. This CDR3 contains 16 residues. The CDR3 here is CASSAQGAQGTGELFF. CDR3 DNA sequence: TGTGCCAGCAGCGCTCAGGGGGCTCAGGGCACCGGGGAGCTGTTTTTT.

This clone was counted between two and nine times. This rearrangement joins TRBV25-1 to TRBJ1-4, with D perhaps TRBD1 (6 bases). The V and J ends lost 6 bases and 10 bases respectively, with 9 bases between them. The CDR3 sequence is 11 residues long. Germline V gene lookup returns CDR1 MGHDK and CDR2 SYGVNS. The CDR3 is CASSRGGKLFF. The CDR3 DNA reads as TGTGCCAGCAGCAGGGGTGGAAAACTGTTTTTT. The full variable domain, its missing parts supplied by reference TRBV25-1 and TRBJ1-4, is EADIYQTPRYLVIGTGKKITLECSQTMGHDKMYWYQQDPGMELHLIHYSYGVNSTEKGDLSSESTVSRIRTEHFPLTLESARPSHTSQYLCASSRGGKLFFGSGTQLSVL.

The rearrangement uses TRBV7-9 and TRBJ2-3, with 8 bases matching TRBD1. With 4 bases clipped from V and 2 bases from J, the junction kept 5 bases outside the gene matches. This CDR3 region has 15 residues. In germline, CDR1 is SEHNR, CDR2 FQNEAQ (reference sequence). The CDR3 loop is CASSWGTGFTDTQYF. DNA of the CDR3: TGTGCCAGCAGCTGGGGGACAGGTTTCACAGATACGCAGTATTTT. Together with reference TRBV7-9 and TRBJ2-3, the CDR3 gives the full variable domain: DTGVSQNPRHKITKRGQNVTFRCDPISEHNRLYWYRQTLGQGPEFLTYFQNEAQLEKSRLLSDRFSAERPKGSFSTLEIQRTEQGDSAMYLCASSWGTGFTDTQYFGPGTRLTVL.

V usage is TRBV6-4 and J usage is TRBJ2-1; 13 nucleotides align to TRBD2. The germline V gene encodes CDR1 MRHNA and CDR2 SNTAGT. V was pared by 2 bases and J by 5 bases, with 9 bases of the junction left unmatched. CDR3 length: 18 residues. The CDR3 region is CASSDAPSTSGRHNEQFF. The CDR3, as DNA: TGTGCCAGCAGTGACGCCCCTTCGACTAGCGGGAGGCACAATGAGCAGTTCTTC.

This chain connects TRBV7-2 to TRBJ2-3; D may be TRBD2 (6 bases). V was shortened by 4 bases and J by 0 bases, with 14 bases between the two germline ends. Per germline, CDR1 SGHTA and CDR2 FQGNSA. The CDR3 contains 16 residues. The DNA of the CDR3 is TGTGCCAGCAGCTGGGGGGTGCGGGTTAGCACAGATACGCAGTATTTT. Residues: CASSWGVRVSTDTQYF.

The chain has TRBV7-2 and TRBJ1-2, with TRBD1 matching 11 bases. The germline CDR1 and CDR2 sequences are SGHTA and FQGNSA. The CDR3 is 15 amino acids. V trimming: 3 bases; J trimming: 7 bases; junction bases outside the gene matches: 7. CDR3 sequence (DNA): TGTGCCAGCAGCTTCGGACAGGGGGCCTTGTTTGGCTACACCTTC. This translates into CASSFGQGALFGYTF.

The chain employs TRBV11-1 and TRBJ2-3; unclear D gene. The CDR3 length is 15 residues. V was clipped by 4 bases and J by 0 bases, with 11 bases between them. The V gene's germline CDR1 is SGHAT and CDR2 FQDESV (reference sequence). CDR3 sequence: CASSSAPGSTDTQYF. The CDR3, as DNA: TGTGCCAGCAGCTCCGCCCCCGGTAGCACAGATACGCAGTATTTT.

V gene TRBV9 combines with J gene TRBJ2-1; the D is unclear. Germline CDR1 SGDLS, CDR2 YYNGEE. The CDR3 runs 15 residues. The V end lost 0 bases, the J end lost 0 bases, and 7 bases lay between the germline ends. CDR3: CASSVAAASYNEQFF. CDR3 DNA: TGTGCCAGCAGCGTAGCGGCGGCCTCCTACAATGAGCAGTTCTTC.

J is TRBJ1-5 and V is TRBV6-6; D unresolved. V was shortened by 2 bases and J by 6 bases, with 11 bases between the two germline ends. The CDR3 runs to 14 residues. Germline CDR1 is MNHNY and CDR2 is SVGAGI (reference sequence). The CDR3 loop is CASSYGGTVQPQHF. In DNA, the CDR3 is TGTGCCAGCAGTTACGGAGGAACGGTTCAGCCCCAGCATTTT.

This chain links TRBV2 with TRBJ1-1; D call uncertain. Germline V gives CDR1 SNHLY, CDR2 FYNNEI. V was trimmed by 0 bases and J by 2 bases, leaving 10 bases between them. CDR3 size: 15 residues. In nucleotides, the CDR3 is TGTGCCAGCAGTGAAGCCCCACAGCAAAACACTGAAGCTTTCTTT. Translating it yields CASSEAPQQNTEAFF.

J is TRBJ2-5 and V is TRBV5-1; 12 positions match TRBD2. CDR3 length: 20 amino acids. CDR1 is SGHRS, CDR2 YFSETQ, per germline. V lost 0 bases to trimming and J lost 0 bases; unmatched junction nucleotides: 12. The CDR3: CASSLVWLAGGDGYQETQYF. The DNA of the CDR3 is TGCGCCAGCAGCTTGGTGTGGCTAGCGGGAGGGGACGGCTACCAAGAGACCCAGTACTTC. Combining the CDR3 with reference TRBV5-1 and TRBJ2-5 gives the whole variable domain KAGVTQTPRYLIKTRGQQVTLSCSPISGHRSVSWYQQTPGQGLQFLFEYFSETQRNKGNFPGRFSGRQFSNSRSEMNVSTLELGDSALYLCASSLVWLAGGDGYQETQYFGPGTRLLVL.

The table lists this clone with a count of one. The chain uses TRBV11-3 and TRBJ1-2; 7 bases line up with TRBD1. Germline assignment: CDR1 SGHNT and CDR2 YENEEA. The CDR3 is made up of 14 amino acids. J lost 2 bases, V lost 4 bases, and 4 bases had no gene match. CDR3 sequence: CASSSSTGNYGYTF. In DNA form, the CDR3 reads TGTGCCAGCAGCTCCTCGACAGGGAACTATGGCTACACCTTC. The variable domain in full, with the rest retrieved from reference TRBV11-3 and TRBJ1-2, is EAGVVQSPRYKIIEKKQPVAFWCNPISGHNTLYWYLQNLGQGPELLIRYENEEAVDDSQLPKDRFSAERLKGVDSTLKIQPAELGDSAVYLCASSSSTGNYGYTFGSGTRLTVV.